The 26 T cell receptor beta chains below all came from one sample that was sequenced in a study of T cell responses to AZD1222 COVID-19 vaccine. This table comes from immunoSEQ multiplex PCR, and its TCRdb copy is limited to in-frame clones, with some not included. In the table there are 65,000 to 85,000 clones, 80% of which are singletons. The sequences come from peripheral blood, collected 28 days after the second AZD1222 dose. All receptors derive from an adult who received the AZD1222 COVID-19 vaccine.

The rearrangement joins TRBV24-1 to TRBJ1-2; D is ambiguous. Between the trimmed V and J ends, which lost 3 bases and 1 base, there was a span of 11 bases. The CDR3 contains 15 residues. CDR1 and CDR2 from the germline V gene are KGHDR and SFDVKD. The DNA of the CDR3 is TGTGCCACCAGTGATCCCCATGATAGTAACTATGGCTACACCTTC. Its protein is CATSDPHDSNYGYTF.

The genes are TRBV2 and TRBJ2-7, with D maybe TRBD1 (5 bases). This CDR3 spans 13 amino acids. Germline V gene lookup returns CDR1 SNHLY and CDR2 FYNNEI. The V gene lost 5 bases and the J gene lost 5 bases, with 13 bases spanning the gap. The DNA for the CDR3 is TGTGCCAGCAGTCCGACAGTCTATAACGAGCAGTACTTC. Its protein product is CASSPTVYNEQYF.

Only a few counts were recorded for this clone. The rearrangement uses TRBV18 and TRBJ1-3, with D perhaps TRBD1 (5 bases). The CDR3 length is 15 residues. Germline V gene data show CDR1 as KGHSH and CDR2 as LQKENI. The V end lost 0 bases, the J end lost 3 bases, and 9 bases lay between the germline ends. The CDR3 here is CASSPPAGHGNTIYF. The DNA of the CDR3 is TGTGCCAGCTCACCACCGGCAGGGCATGGAAACACCATATATTTT.

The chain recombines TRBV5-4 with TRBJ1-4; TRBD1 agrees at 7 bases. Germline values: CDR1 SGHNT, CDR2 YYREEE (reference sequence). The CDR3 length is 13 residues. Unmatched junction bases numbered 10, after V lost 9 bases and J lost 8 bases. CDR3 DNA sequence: TGTGCCACCAAACAGGGGAGGGAGGAAAAACTGTTTTTT. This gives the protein CATKQGREEKLFF.

CDR3 residues: CATSDPGSSDTQYF. The CDR3, as DNA: TGTGCCACCAGTGATCCCGGGAGTTCAGATACGCAGTATTTT. The chain combines TRBV24-1 with TRBJ2-3; D is perhaps TRBD2 (6 bases). Germline lookup yields CDR1 KGHDR and CDR2 SFDVKD. This CDR3 is built from 14 residues. V lost 3 bases and J lost 4, with 10 bases in between.

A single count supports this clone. DNA of the CDR3: TGTGCCAGCAAGGCCCAAGAGACCCAGTACTTC. It translates to CASKAQETQYF. The V gene is TRBV2, the J gene TRBJ2-5; D is undetermined. Germline V gene sequence: CDR1 SNHLY, CDR2 FYNNEI. The V and J ends lost 7 bases and 1 base respectively, with 4 bases between them. The CDR3 loop spans 11 amino acids.

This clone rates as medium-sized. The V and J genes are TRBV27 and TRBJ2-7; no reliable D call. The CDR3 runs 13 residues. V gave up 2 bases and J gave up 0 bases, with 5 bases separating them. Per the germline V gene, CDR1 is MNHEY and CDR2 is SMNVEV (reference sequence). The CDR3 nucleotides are TGTGCCAGCAGTTTAACGAGCTCCTACGAGCAGTACTTC. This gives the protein CASSLTSSYEQYF.

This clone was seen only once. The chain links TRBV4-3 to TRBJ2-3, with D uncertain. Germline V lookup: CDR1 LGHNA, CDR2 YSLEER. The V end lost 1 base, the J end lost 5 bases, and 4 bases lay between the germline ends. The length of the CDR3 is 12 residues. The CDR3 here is CASSQGRDTQYF. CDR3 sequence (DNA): TGCGCCAGCAGCCAAGGAAGAGATACGCAGTATTTT.

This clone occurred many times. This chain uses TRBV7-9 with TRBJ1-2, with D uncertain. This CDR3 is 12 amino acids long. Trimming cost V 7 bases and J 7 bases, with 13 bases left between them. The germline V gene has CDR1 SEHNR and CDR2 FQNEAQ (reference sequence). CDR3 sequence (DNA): TGTGCCAGCACCCCCAGAGGGCCTGGCTACACCTTC. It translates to CASTPRGPGYTF.

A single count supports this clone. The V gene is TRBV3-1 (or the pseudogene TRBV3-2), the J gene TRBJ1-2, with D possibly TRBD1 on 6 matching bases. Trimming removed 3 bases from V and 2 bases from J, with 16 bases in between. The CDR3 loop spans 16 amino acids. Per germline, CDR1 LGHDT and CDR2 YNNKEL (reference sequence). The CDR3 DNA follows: TGTGCCAGCAGCCAGGGGACACTCGGGTTGAACTATGGCTACACCTTC. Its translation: CASSQGTLGLNYGYTF.

Here the CDR3 reads CASSKAGTSLYSNQPQHF. The DNA of the CDR3 is TGTGCCAGCAGCAAAGCGGGGACAAGCCTTTATAGCAATCAGCCCCAGCATTTT. This chain uses TRBV21-1 with TRBJ1-5; TRBD1, the table's D call, lacks a check against the DNA. TRBV21-1 is marked as a pseudogene. This CDR3 is built from 18 residues.

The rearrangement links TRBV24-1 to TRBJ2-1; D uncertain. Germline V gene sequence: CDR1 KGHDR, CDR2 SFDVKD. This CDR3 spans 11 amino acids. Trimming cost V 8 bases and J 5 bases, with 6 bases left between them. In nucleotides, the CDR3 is TGTGCCACCACTGGGGACAATGAGCAGTTCTTC. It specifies CATTGDNEQFF.

The CDR3: CASEERVVSSYNEQFF. As DNA, the CDR3 is TGTGCCAGCGAAGAAAGGGTGGTGAGCTCCTACAATGAGCAGTTCTTC. The V gene is TRBV2, the J gene TRBJ2-1; D unclear. V lost 8 bases and J 0 bases, leaving 17 bases between the germline ends. This CDR3 has 16 amino acids. Per germline, CDR1 SNHLY and CDR2 FYNNEI.

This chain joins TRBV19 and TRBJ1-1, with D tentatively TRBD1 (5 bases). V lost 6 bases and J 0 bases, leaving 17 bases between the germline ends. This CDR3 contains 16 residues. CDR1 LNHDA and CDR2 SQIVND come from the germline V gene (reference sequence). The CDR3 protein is CASRRDSEDLNTEAFF. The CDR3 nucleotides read TGTGCCAGTAGACGAGACAGTGAGGACTTGAACACTGAAGCTTTCTTT.

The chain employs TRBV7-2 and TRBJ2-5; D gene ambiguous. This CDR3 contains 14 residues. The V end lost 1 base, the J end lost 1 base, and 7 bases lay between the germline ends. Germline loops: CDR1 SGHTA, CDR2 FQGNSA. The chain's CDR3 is CASSLDFSQETQYF. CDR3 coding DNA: TGTGCCAGCAGCTTAGACTTTTCCCAAGAGACCCAGTACTTC.

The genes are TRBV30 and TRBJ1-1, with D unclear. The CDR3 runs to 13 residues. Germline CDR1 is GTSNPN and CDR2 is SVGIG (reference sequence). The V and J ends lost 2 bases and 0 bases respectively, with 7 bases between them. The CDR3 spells CAWSSEMNTEAFF. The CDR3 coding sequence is TGTGCCTGGAGTTCAGAAATGAACACTGAAGCTTTCTTT.

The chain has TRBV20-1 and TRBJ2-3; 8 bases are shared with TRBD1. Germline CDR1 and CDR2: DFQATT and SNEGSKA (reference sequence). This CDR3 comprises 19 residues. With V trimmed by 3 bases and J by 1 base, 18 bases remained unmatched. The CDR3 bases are TGCAGTGCTAGTAAGGGGACAGGATTTGTTAAATCGGGCACAGATACGCAGTATTTT. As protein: CSASKGTGFVKSGTDTQYF.

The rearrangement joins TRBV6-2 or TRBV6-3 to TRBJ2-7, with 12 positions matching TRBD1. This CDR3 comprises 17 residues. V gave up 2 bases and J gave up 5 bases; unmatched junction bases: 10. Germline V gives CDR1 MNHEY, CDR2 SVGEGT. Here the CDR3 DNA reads TGTGCCAGCAGTTACACAGACCCGGGACAGGGGGCCCACGAGCAGTACTTC. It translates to CASSYTDPGQGAHEQYF.

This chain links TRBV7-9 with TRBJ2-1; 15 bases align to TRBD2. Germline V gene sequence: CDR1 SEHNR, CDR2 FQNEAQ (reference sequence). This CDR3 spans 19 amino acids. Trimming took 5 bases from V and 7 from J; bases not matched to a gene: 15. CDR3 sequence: CASSLLPGLAGGKGNEQFF. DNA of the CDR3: TGTGCCAGCAGCCTCTTACCGGGACTAGCGGGGGGCAAGGGGAATGAGCAGTTCTTC. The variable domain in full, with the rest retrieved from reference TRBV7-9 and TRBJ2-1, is DTGVSQNPRHKITKRGQNVTFRCDPISEHNRLYWYRQTLGQGPEFLTYFQNEAQLEKSRLLSDRFSAERPKGSFSTLEIQRTEQGDSAMYLCASSLLPGLAGGKGNEQFFGPGTRLTVL.

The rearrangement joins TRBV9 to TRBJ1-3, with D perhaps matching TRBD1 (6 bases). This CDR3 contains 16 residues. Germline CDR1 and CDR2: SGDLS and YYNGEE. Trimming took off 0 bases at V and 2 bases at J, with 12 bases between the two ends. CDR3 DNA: TGTGCCAGCAGCGTAGGTACAGGGCTCACTGGAAACACCATATATTTT. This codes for CASSVGTGLTGNTIYF. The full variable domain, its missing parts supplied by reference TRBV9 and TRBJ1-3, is DSGVTQTPKHLITATGQRVTLRCSPRSGDLSVYWYQQSLDQGLQFLIQYYNGEERAKGNILERFSAQQFPDLHSELNLSSLELGDSALYFCASSVGTGLTGNTIYFGEGSWLTVV.

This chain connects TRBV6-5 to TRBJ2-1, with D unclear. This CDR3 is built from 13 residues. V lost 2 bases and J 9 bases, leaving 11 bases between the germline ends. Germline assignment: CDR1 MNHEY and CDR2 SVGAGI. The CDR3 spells CASSYAQPGEQFF. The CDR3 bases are TGTGCCAGCAGTTACGCCCAACCAGGTGAGCAGTTCTTC.

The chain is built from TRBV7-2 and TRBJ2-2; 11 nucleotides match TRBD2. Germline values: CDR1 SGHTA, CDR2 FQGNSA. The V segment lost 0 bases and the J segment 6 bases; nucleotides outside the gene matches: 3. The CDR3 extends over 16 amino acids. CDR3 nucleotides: TGTGCCAGCAGCTTAGCGTTAGCGGGGGGGCCCGGGGAGCTGTTTTTT. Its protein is CASSLALAGGPGELFF.

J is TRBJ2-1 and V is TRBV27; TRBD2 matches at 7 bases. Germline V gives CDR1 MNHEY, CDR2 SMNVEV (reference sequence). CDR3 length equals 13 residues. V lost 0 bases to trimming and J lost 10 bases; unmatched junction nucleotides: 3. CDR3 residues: CASSLSISGEQFF. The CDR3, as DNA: TGTGCCAGCAGTTTATCCATTAGCGGGGAGCAGTTCTTC.

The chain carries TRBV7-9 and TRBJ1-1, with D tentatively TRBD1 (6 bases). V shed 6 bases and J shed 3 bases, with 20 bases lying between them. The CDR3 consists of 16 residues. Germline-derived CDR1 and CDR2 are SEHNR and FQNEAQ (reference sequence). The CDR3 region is CASRPKGGPKDTEAFF. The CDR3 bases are TGTGCCAGCAGGCCAAAGGGGGGACCGAAGGACACTGAAGCTTTCTTT.

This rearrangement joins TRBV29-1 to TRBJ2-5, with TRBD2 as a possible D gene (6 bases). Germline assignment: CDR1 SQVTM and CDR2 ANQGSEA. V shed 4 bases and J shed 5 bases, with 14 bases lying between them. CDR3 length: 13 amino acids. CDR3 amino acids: CSVVSGWGETQYF. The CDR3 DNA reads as TGCAGCGTTGTTAGCGGTTGGGGGGAGACCCAGTACTTC.

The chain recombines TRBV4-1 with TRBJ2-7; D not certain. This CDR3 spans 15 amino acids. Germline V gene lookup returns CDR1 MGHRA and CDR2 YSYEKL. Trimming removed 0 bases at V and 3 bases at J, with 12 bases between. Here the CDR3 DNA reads TGCGCCAGCAGCCAAGATAGGACCTCTGGCTACGAGCAGTACTTC. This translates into CASSQDRTSGYEQYF.